The T cell receptor (beta chain) under discussion was sequenced for a study of T-cell memory formation after mild COVID-19. Study findings and constraints: Nothing showed for sure that second-wave clones peaking on day 37 were SARS-CoV-2 specific. For contracting clones, CD4+ ones sat mainly in CM and EM, CD8+ in EMRA.

Looked up from germline, CDR1 is DFQATT and CDR2 is SNEGSKA (reference sequence). CDR3 length: 13 residues. V lost 6 bases, J lost 8 bases, and 9 bases stayed unmatched. This clonotype occurred a few times. Its matching antigen is unknown. TCRdb re-called the 5' RACE reads through MiXCR, storing one row per CDR3 protein. Of 250,000 to 350,000 distinct CDR3 sequences in the sample, about a sixth were seen once. Sequenced sample: PBMCs or a T cell subset sorted from them (not recorded which). This TCR was recovered from a man between 18 and 35 years old who had mild COVID-19 (a few samples of this study predate the infection). Cell type and time point are not known. The rearrangement uses TRBV20-1 and TRBJ1-2; 10 nucleotides line up with TRBD1. CDR3 coding DNA: TGCAGTGCGGGACAGGGGCTCTCCGGGGGCTACACCTTC. Its translation is CSAGQGLSGGYTF.